The sequence of this T cell receptor beta chain was determined in a study of cytomegalovirus exposure and HLA in healthy donors. Germline V lookup: CDR1 SGHTA, CDR2 FQGNSA. Trimming stripped 1 base from V and 8 bases from J, with 12 bases between. This CDR3 is built from 14 residues. Study findings and constraints: Cytomegalovirus association was assigned to some 160 TCR beta chains.

Use of 60 Vbeta and 13 Jbeta primers characterized the PCR. Per the study methods: About 10 million shared chains were among about 80 million unique TCR beta chains counted in a later analysis. Some clones are missing from TCRdb's copy, which holds only in-frame ones; the method was immunoSEQ multiplex PCR. The D gene and trimming were derived from the DNA, and the V and J assignments and clone size from that table. The data show approximately 190,000 clones, roughly 73% seen once. In regard to this clone: Its antigen remains unidentified.

Input material: PBMCs. This sequence was found in a woman in her 30s in good health and CMV-seronegative. The chain is built from TRBV7-2 and TRBJ2-1, with D possibly matching TRBD2 (6 bases). CDR3: CASSLVGTADEQFF. The CDR3 nucleotides read TGTGCCAGCAGCTTAGTAGGGACTGCTGATGAGCAGTTCTTC.